A selection of T cell receptor beta chains follows, all from one sample in a study of cytomegalovirus exposure and HLA in healthy donors. Assay used: immunoSEQ multiplex PCR; TCRdb lists only in-frame clones, some missing. The repertoire has fewer than 250,000 clones, over 75% of them found once; the top ten carry about 2%. Sample: PBMCs. The receptors were gathered from a woman aged 18-29 years in good health and CMV-seropositive. Each CDR3 is given with its conserved first and last residue. The order of the fields is clone size, J gene, V gene, D gene, CDR3 protein, CDR3 DNA. A D gene is named only where the DNA matches it firmly. Not every row has a clone size; where given, it reads once, few, many or a size class.

clone_size: -; j_call: TRBJ2-5; v_call: TRBV11-2; d_call: TRBD2; cdr3_aa: CASSLDRGGPTQYF; cdr3_nt: TGTGCCAGCAGCTTAGATCGGGGGGGGCCGACCCAGTACTTC
clone_size: once; j_call: TRBJ1-5; v_call: TRBV21-1; d_call: -; cdr3_aa: CASSGLNQPQHF; cdr3_nt: TGTGCCAGCAGTGGACTAAATCAGCCCCAGCATTTT
clone_size: -; j_call: TRBJ2-7; v_call: TRBV28; d_call: TRBD1; cdr3_aa: CASSLLPGTGSYEQYF; cdr3_nt: TGTGCCAGCAGTCTCCTCCCTGGGACAGGTTCCTACGAGCAGTACTTC
clone_size: -; j_call: TRBJ2-3; v_call: TRBV4-1; d_call: -; cdr3_aa: CASSQDGMQKGLSTDTQYF; cdr3_nt: TGCGCCAGCAGCCAAGACGGGATGCAGAAGGGACTTAGCACAGATACGCAGTATTTT
clone_size: once; j_call: TRBJ1-2; v_call: TRBV28; d_call: -; cdr3_aa: CASNSGEGGYTF; cdr3_nt: TGTGCCAGCAATTCAGGGGAGGGTGGCTACACCTTC
clone_size: -; j_call: TRBJ2-1; v_call: TRBV4-1; d_call: -; cdr3_aa: CASRQLNRLENGGEQFF; cdr3_nt: TGCGCCAGCAGACAATTAAACAGGCTAGAAAACGGCGGTGAGCAGTTCTTC
clone_size: -; j_call: TRBJ1-1; v_call: TRBV9; d_call: TRBD1; cdr3_aa: CASSSHRGVNTEAFF; cdr3_nt: TGTGCCAGCAGCTCCCACAGGGGGGTAAACACTGAAGCTTTCTTT
clone_size: few; j_call: TRBJ2-2; v_call: TRBV10-2; d_call: -; cdr3_aa: CASSYTRNTGELFF; cdr3_nt: TGCGCCAGCAGTTATACGAGGAACACCGGGGAGCTGTTTTTT
clone_size: -; j_call: TRBJ2-3; v_call: TRBV28; d_call: -; cdr3_aa: CASSPPRGTDTQYF; cdr3_nt: TGTGCCAGCAGTCCCCCCCGCGGGACAGATACGCAGTATTTT
clone_size: -; j_call: TRBJ1-4; v_call: TRBV7-9; d_call: -; cdr3_aa: CASSLVGSRGEKLFF; cdr3_nt: TGTGCCAGCAGCTTAGTGGGCAGCCGTGGGGAAAAACTGTTTTTT
clone_size: -; j_call: TRBJ2-5; v_call: TRBV6-1; d_call: TRBD1; cdr3_aa: CASSETGWRETQYF; cdr3_nt: TGTGCCAGCAGTGAGACAGGGTGGAGAGAGACCCAGTACTTC
clone_size: -; j_call: TRBJ2-7; v_call: TRBV5-1; d_call: TRBD2; cdr3_aa: CASSIGLAEQYF; cdr3_nt: TGCGCCAGCAGCATCGGACTAGCAGAGCAGTACTTC
clone_size: -; j_call: TRBJ2-2; v_call: TRBV30; d_call: TRBD1; cdr3_aa: CAWKLRDRNTGELFF; cdr3_nt: TGTGCCTGGAAACTCCGGGACAGAAACACCGGGGAGCTGTTTTTT